This is a list of T cell receptor beta chains from one sample in a study of lymphopenia after photon versus proton radiotherapy. The method was immunoSEQ multiplex PCR; TCRdb's version includes in-frame clones alone and lacks a portion of them. Of roughly 18,000 clones listed, around four fifths are singletons. The sequencing here drew on peripheral blood, taken from a patient treated with photon-based radiotherapy. The receptors here all came from a woman between 45 and 65 years old with pancreatic cancer. Both conserved end residues are part of each CDR3. A D gene is named only where the DNA matches it firmly. Clone size is given for some rows only: seen once, a few or many times, or a class if the clone is expanded.

abundance: -; d_gene: TRBD1; j_gene: TRBJ1-2; v_gene: TRBV28; CDR3aa: CASSLTGTTNYGYTF; CDR3nt: TGTGCCAGCAGTTTGACAGGGACTACTAACTATGGCTACACCTTC
abundance: -; d_gene: TRBD2; j_gene: TRBJ2-3; v_gene: TRBV6-5; CDR3aa: CASSSAGLAERNTQYF; CDR3nt: TGTGCCAGCAGTTCTGCGGGACTAGCGGAGCGAAACACGCAGTATTTT
abundance: -; d_gene: TRBD1; j_gene: TRBJ1-2; v_gene: TRBV7-2; CDR3aa: CASSLNRGIGYTF; CDR3nt: TGTGCCAGCAGCTTGAACAGGGGGATCGGCTACACCTTC
abundance: -; d_gene: TRBD1; j_gene: TRBJ1-3; v_gene: TRBV27; CDR3aa: CASSRDRGNTIYF; CDR3nt: TGTGCCAGCAGTCGGGACAGGGGAAACACCATATATTTT
abundance: -; d_gene: -; j_gene: TRBJ2-2; v_gene: TRBV4-1; CDR3aa: CASSQDSFAGELFF; CDR3nt: TGCGCCAGCAGCCAAGATTCCTTCGCCGGGGAGCTGTTTTTT
abundance: few; d_gene: TRBD1; j_gene: TRBJ1-1; v_gene: TRBV5-4; CDR3aa: CASSWGTGVEAFF; CDR3nt: TGTGCCAGCAGCTGGGGGACAGGAGTTGAAGCTTTCTTT
abundance: -; d_gene: TRBD2; j_gene: TRBJ2-7; v_gene: TRBV2; CDR3aa: CASSLRVSGRAGYEQYF; CDR3nt: TGTGCCAGCAGCCTACGGGTTAGCGGGAGGGCTGGGTACGAGCAGTACTTC
abundance: -; d_gene: -; j_gene: TRBJ1-1; v_gene: TRBV6-1; CDR3aa: CASSERNDRWAFF; CDR3nt: TGTGCCAGCAGTGAAAGGAACGACCGGTGGGCTTTCTTT
abundance: few; d_gene: -; j_gene: TRBJ2-7; v_gene: TRBV7-9; CDR3aa: CASSGRSYEQYF; CDR3nt: TGTGCCAGCAGCGGCCGTAGCTACGAGCAGTACTTC
abundance: -; d_gene: -; j_gene: TRBJ1-2; v_gene: TRBV6-5; CDR3aa: CASSPGAEYGYTF; CDR3nt: TGTGCCAGCAGCCCAGGGGCGGAGTATGGCTACACCTTC
abundance: -; d_gene: TRBD1; j_gene: TRBJ2-7; v_gene: TRBV5-4; CDR3aa: CASSLRDRLDYEQYF; CDR3nt: TGTGCCAGCAGCCTCCGGGACAGGTTAGACTACGAGCAGTACTTC
abundance: -; d_gene: TRBD1; j_gene: TRBJ1-2; v_gene: TRBV7-8; CDR3aa: CASTPRTGDYGYTF; CDR3nt: TGTGCCAGCACCCCCCGGACAGGGGACTATGGCTACACCTTC
abundance: -; d_gene: TRBD2; j_gene: TRBJ2-7; v_gene: TRBV6-6; CDR3aa: CASSYASGSYEQYF; CDR3nt: TGTGCCAGCAGTTACGCTAGCGGGAGCTACGAGCAGTACTTC
abundance: -; d_gene: -; j_gene: TRBJ2-7; v_gene: TRBV4-1; CDR3aa: CASSQDSPGAPYEQYF; CDR3nt: TGCGCCAGCAGCCAAGATAGTCCGGGGGCTCCCTACGAGCAGTACTTC
abundance: -; d_gene: -; j_gene: TRBJ2-7; v_gene: TRBV6-6; CDR3aa: CASSYFEGNEQYF; CDR3nt: TGTGCCAGCAGTTACTTCGAAGGGAACGAGCAGTACTTC
abundance: once; d_gene: -; j_gene: TRBJ1-2; v_gene: TRBV10-3; CDR3aa: CAISARAAYGYTF; CDR3nt: TGTGCCATCAGTGCCAGGGCAGCCTATGGCTACACCTTC
abundance: -; d_gene: -; j_gene: TRBJ2-5; v_gene: TRBV18; CDR3aa: CASSLEHYTQETQYF; CDR3nt: TGTGCCAGCTCACTCGAACACTACACCCAAGAGACCCAGTACTTC
abundance: -; d_gene: TRBD2; j_gene: TRBJ2-1; v_gene: TRBV5-6; CDR3aa: CASSLGLAAHNEQFF; CDR3nt: TGTGCCAGCAGCTTGGGACTAGCGGCTCACAATGAGCAGTTCTTC
abundance: -; d_gene: TRBD2; j_gene: TRBJ2-7; v_gene: TRBV27; CDR3aa: CASRAELAVVHEQYF; CDR3nt: TGTGCCAGCAGGGCAGAGCTAGCGGTAGTCCACGAGCAGTACTTC
abundance: -; d_gene: -; j_gene: TRBJ1-2; v_gene: TRBV28; CDR3aa: CASSFPLTTNYGYTF; CDR3nt: TGTGCCAGCAGTTTCCCACTCACGACTAACTATGGCTACACCTTC
abundance: -; d_gene: TRBD1; j_gene: TRBJ2-7; v_gene: TRBV5-1; CDR3aa: CASVGQGGYEQYF; CDR3nt: TGCGCCAGCGTTGGACAGGGGGGATACGAGCAGTACTTC
abundance: -; d_gene: -; j_gene: TRBJ2-1; v_gene: TRBV2; CDR3aa: CASSEAGGTGRGIFF; CDR3nt: TGTGCCAGCAGTGAAGCGGGTGGGACGGGCCGAGGGATTTTCTTC
abundance: -; d_gene: TRBD1; j_gene: TRBJ2-2; v_gene: TRBV27; CDR3aa: CASSSDRGRTGELFF; CDR3nt: TGTGCCAGCAGTTCGGACAGGGGACGTACCGGGGAGCTGTTTTTT
abundance: -; d_gene: -; j_gene: TRBJ2-1; v_gene: TRBV27; CDR3aa: CASSWGDSYNEQFF; CDR3nt: TGTGCCAGCAGTTGGGGCGACTCCTACAATGAGCAGTTCTTC
abundance: large; d_gene: TRBD1; j_gene: TRBJ1-5; v_gene: TRBV19; CDR3aa: CASSNPQGGPQHF; CDR3nt: TGTGCCAGTAGTAACCCACAGGGGGGGCCCCAGCATTTT
abundance: -; d_gene: TRBD1; j_gene: TRBJ2-1; v_gene: TRBV30; CDR3aa: CAGRGQGAYNEQFF; CDR3nt: TGTGCCGGCCGAGGACAGGGTGCCTACAATGAGCAGTTCTTC
abundance: -; d_gene: -; j_gene: TRBJ2-7; v_gene: TRBV9; CDR3aa: CASSPTTGKNEQYF; CDR3nt: TGTGCCAGCAGCCCTACCACAGGGAAGAACGAGCAGTACTTC
abundance: -; d_gene: TRBD2; j_gene: TRBJ2-7; v_gene: TRBV7-2; CDR3aa: CASSPRWTSGSEQYF; CDR3nt: TGTGCCAGCAGCCCAAGATGGACTAGCGGGAGCGAGCAGTACTTC
abundance: -; d_gene: -; j_gene: TRBJ1-1; v_gene: TRBV30; CDR3aa: CAWRRQGGTEAFF; CDR3nt: TGTGCCTGGAGGAGGCAGGGTGGAACTGAAGCTTTCTTT
abundance: -; d_gene: TRBD2; j_gene: TRBJ2-7; v_gene: TRBV19; CDR3aa: CACSSGSTSYEQYF; CDR3nt: TGTGCCTGTTCAAGCGGGAGCACCTCCTACGAGCAGTACTTC
abundance: -; d_gene: -; j_gene: TRBJ2-7; v_gene: TRBV10-3; CDR3aa: CAISESAGMSYEQYF; CDR3nt: TGTGCCATCAGTGAGTCGGCAGGGATGTCCTACGAGCAGTACTTC
abundance: -; d_gene: -; j_gene: TRBJ1-6; v_gene: TRBV4-3; CDR3aa: CASSQTDSGNSPLHF; CDR3nt: TGCGCCAGCAGCCAGACAGACAGCGGCAATTCACCCCTCCACTTT
abundance: few; d_gene: TRBD1; j_gene: TRBJ1-5; v_gene: TRBV28; CDR3aa: CASSLSGQLSNQPQHF; CDR3nt: TGTGCCAGCAGCCTTTCGGGACAGCTTAGCAATCAGCCCCAGCATTTT
abundance: -; d_gene: -; j_gene: TRBJ2-2; v_gene: TRBV19; CDR3aa: CASSITSTYTGELFF; CDR3nt: TGTGCCAGTAGTATCACTAGCACCTACACCGGGGAGCTGTTTTTT
abundance: -; d_gene: TRBD2; j_gene: TRBJ2-3; v_gene: TRBV2; CDR3aa: CASSGGTSGRTDTQYF; CDR3nt: TGTGCCAGCAGTGGGGGTACTAGCGGTCGCACAGATACGCAGTATTTT
abundance: -; d_gene: TRBD1; j_gene: TRBJ2-5; v_gene: TRBV7-9; CDR3aa: CASSLGTAGETQYF; CDR3nt: TGTGCCAGCAGCTTGGGGACAGCCGGAGAGACCCAGTACTTC
abundance: -; d_gene: -; j_gene: TRBJ2-2; v_gene: TRBV6-5; CDR3aa: CASSYRGRGGELFF; CDR3nt: TGTGCCAGCAGTTACCGTGGCCGAGGCGGGGAGCTGTTTTTT
abundance: -; d_gene: TRBD2; j_gene: TRBJ2-3; v_gene: TRBV11-2; CDR3aa: CASSLDLAGGLTQYF; CDR3nt: TGTGCCAGCAGCTTAGATCTCGCGGGAGGCCTTACGCAGTATTTT
abundance: -; d_gene: -; j_gene: TRBJ1-3; v_gene: TRBV30; CDR3aa: CAWSSTGRGNTIYF; CDR3nt: TGTGCCTGGAGTTCGACCGGGCGTGGAAACACCATATATTTT
abundance: -; d_gene: -; j_gene: TRBJ2-3; v_gene: TRBV6-6; CDR3aa: CASYSLGTDTQYF; CDR3nt: TGTGCCAGCTACTCCTTAGGAACAGATACGCAGTATTTT
abundance: -; d_gene: TRBD1; j_gene: TRBJ1-5; v_gene: TRBV4-1; CDR3aa: CASSQTTGGYPGNQPQHF; CDR3nt: TGCGCCAGCAGCCAAACGACAGGGGGCTATCCAGGAAATCAGCCCCAGCATTTT
abundance: -; d_gene: -; j_gene: TRBJ2-3; v_gene: TRBV30; CDR3aa: CAWSVTGGERDTQYF; CDR3nt: TGTGCCTGGAGTGTTACGGGCGGAGAGAGGGATACGCAGTATTTT
abundance: -; d_gene: TRBD2; j_gene: TRBJ2-7; v_gene: TRBV29-1; CDR3aa: CSARLAGGHYEQYF; CDR3nt: TGCAGCGCCAGACTAGCGGGAGGGCACTACGAGCAGTACTTC
abundance: -; d_gene: -; j_gene: TRBJ2-5; v_gene: TRBV5-5; CDR3aa: CASSLAEHQPQYF; CDR3nt: TGTGCCAGCAGCTTGGCCGAACACCAGCCCCAGTACTTC
abundance: -; d_gene: -; j_gene: TRBJ1-1; v_gene: TRBV18; CDR3aa: CASSPRGGFTEAFF; CDR3nt: TGTGCCAGCTCACCGAGGGGGGGTTTCACTGAAGCTTTCTTT
abundance: -; d_gene: -; j_gene: TRBJ2-1; v_gene: TRBV7-6; CDR3aa: CASSSNTEQFF; CDR3nt: TGTGCCAGCAGCTCTAATACTGAGCAGTTCTTC